Below, 27 T cell receptor beta chains from the same sample are listed, as sequenced in a study of blood T cell repertoires in COVID-19. The method was immunoSEQ multiplex PCR; TCRdb's version includes in-frame clones alone and lacks a portion of them. The profile shows roughly 280,000 clones, 91% of them singletons. The specimen sequenced was PBMCs or T cells enriched from blood (not recorded which). The receptors here all came from a middle-aged man who had been exposed to COVID-19.

The J gene is TRBJ2-7, the V gene TRBV6-2 or TRBV6-3; tentative D call: TRBD2 (6 bases). The length of the CDR3 is 14 residues. The ends were cut back, 4 bases at V and 2 bases at J, with 12 bases in the middle. Germline V gene data show CDR1 as MNHEY and CDR2 as SVGEGT. CDR3 sequence: CASSFLAPTYEQYF. DNA of the CDR3: TGTGCCAGCAGTTTTCTAGCGCCTACCTACGAGCAGTACTTC.

This clone was detected only once. The chain carries TRBV28 and TRBJ1-1; TRBD1 matches 8 bases. The CDR3 runs 13 residues. The V and J ends lost 4 bases and 6 bases, in that order; junction bases with no gene match: 4. CDR1 is MDHEN and CDR2 is SYDVKM in the germline V gene. CDR3 nucleotide sequence: TGTGCCAGCAGTTCCCGGACAGGGTCTGAAGCTTTCTTT. It encodes CASSSRTGSEAFF.

CDR3 bases: TGTGCCAGCAGCGAAGCTACAGGTTTTAACTATGGCTACACCTTC. Encoded protein: CASSEATGFNYGYTF. The J gene is TRBJ1-2, the V gene TRBV3-1 (or the pseudogene TRBV3-2); tentatively, D is TRBD1 (5 bases). CDR3 size: 15 residues. V lost 5 bases to trimming and J lost 1 base, with 14 bases between them. Germline CDR1 is LGHDT and CDR2 is YNNKEL (reference sequence).

The chain employs TRBV13 and TRBJ2-1, with D possibly matching TRBD2 (6 bases). The CDR3 sequence is 20 residues long. The V gene's germline CDR1 is PRHDT and CDR2 FYEKMQ (reference sequence). V was pared by 5 bases and J by 1 base, with 27 bases between. In nucleotides, the CDR3 is TGTGCCAGCAGCACGCGGTGGGAACCGGGACTCGGATTTTCCTACAATGAGCAGTTCTTC. Translated: CASSTRWEPGLGFSYNEQFF.

The rearrangement joins TRBV6-5 to TRBJ2-3; possible D gene TRBD1, 6 bases. Per the germline V gene, CDR1 is MNHEY and CDR2 is SVGAGI. Trimming shortened V by 0 bases and J by 5 bases, and 15 bases separated the two germline ends. This CDR3 spans 16 amino acids. This CDR3 reads CASSYSPGRGRDTQYF. The DNA for the CDR3 is TGTGCCAGCAGTTACTCTCCGGGCAGGGGAAGAGATACGCAGTATTTT.

CDR3 coding DNA: TGTGCCAGCAGCAACAGGGGTCGGCCTGAAGCTTTCTTT. Translating gives CASSNRGRPEAFF. The gene calls are TRBV12-3 or TRBV12-4 and TRBJ1-1; TRBD1 agrees at 7 bases. Trimming at V came to 6 bases and at J to 6 bases, leaving 7 bases not matched to a gene. The CDR3 is 13 residues long.

The chain carries TRBV28 and TRBJ1-6; D gene uncertain. The length of the CDR3 is 17 residues. From germline, CDR1 is MDHEN and CDR2 SYDVKM. Trimming stripped 3 bases from V and 6 bases from J, with 18 bases between. CDR3 DNA sequence: TGTGCCAGCAGTTTGCCGCCCCCGGGAGTTGTTAATTCACCCCTCCACTTT. Protein: CASSLPPPGVVNSPLHF.

As DNA, the CDR3 is TGTGCCAGTAGTCCGAGCGCGAACACCGGGGAGCTGTTTTTT. Its protein is CASSPSANTGELFF. The rearrangement links TRBV19 to TRBJ2-2; D uncertain. Trimming left V 5 bases short and J 0 bases short, with 7 bases between. Germline V gene sequence: CDR1 LNHDA, CDR2 SQIVND (reference sequence). The CDR3 loop spans 14 amino acids.

This clone was counted once. The chain carries TRBV6-6 and TRBJ2-3, with TRBD2 identical over 9 bases. J was trimmed by 4 bases and V by 6 bases; bases with no gene match: 8. The germline gives CDR1 MNHNY, CDR2 SVGAGI (reference sequence). The CDR3 is 15 residues long. The CDR3 spells CASSTGREGADTQYF. In DNA, the CDR3 is TGTGCCAGCAGCACGGGGCGGGAGGGGGCAGATACGCAGTATTTT.

At least ten counts were recorded for this clone. The chain carries TRBV2 and TRBJ1-5; no clear D. Germline lookup yields CDR1 SNHLY and CDR2 FYNNEI. Trimming cost V 11 bases and J 0 bases, with 17 bases left between them. This CDR3 is 15 amino acids long. CDR3 residues: CASREGDLSNQPQHF. The CDR3 DNA reads TGTGCCTCACGCGAGGGAGATCTTAGCAATCAGCCCCAGCATTTT.

This clone has just one count. This rearrangement joins TRBV5-6 to TRBJ2-3; TRBD1 matches 10 bases. V lost 0 bases to trimming and J lost 3 bases; unmatched junction nucleotides: 4. The CDR3 is made up of 16 amino acids. CDR1 is SGHDT and CDR2 is YYEEEE in the germline V gene. The CDR3: CASSLARDRGTDTQYF. CDR3 nucleotide sequence: TGTGCCAGCAGCTTGGCCCGGGACAGGGGTACAGATACGCAGTATTTT.

V and J are TRBV19 and TRBJ1-2; possible D gene TRBD1, 6 bases. Germline assignment: CDR1 LNHDA and CDR2 SQIVND (reference sequence). The CDR3 runs to 17 residues. Trimming left V 9 bases short and J 0 bases short, with 23 bases between. CDR3 residues: CASQQPYRAVPNYGYTF. As DNA, the CDR3 is TGTGCCAGCCAACAACCATACAGGGCAGTTCCTAACTATGGCTACACCTTC.

The CDR3 sequence: CASSLEWDSNSPLHF. The CDR3 nucleotides read TGTGCCAGCAGCTTAGAATGGGACTCTAATTCACCCCTCCACTTT. The rearrangement joins TRBV11-2 to TRBJ1-6; TRBD1 might be the D (5 bases). This CDR3 is built from 15 residues. Per germline, CDR1 SGHAT and CDR2 FQNNGV. Trimming cost V 0 bases and J 6 bases, with 9 bases left between them.

The chain recombines TRBV5-1 with TRBJ2-7, with 8 bases fitting TRBD2. V lost 4 bases, J lost 2 bases, and 11 bases stayed unmatched. This CDR3 region has 16 residues. Germline lookup yields CDR1 SGHRS and CDR2 YFSETQ. In nucleotides, the CDR3 is TGCGCCAGCAGCCCCTCGGGGCGGGGGGCCACCTACGAGCAGTACTTC. This codes for CASSPSGRGATYEQYF.

The rearrangement joins TRBV28 to TRBJ1-5; 8 bases align to TRBD1. The CDR3 extends over 15 amino acids. Per germline, CDR1 MDHEN and CDR2 SYDVKM. V dropped 5 bases and J dropped 2; count of bases not matched to a gene: 5. The CDR3 sequence is CASSAGQGGNQPQHF. The CDR3 DNA follows: TGTGCCAGCAGTGCCGGACAGGGAGGCAATCAGCCCCAGCATTTT.

J is TRBJ1-5 and V is TRBV5-6; 7 nucleotides align to TRBD1. The CDR3 loop spans 15 amino acids. CDR1 and CDR2 from the germline V gene are SGHDT and YYEEEE. V shed 2 bases and J 8 bases; nucleotides not matched to a gene: 10. The CDR3 DNA follows: TGTGCCAGCAGCTTAGGACAGGACCAGGGCAAGCCCCAGCATTTT. This codes for CASSLGQDQGKPQHF.

The rearrangement uses TRBV10-3 and TRBJ1-1, with D uncertain. This CDR3 is 15 amino acids long. Germline V gene data show CDR1 as ENHRY and CDR2 as SYGVKD. Trimming stripped 5 bases from V and 1 base from J, with 14 bases between. In DNA, the CDR3 is TGTGCCATCAGTCCCCATCAAGACAAGAACACTGAAGCTTTCTTT. Amino acids: CAISPHQDKNTEAFF.

V gene TRBV3-1 (or the pseudogene TRBV3-2) combines with J gene TRBJ1-5; D is undetermined. V was clipped by 0 bases and J by 9 bases, with 12 bases between them. This CDR3 is built from 14 residues. Germline CDR1 is LGHDT and CDR2 is YNNKEL (reference sequence). Written as DNA, the CDR3 is TGTGCCAGCAGCCAAGATCAGACCCGAGGGCCCCAGCATTTT. Residues: CASSQDQTRGPQHF.

The CDR3 here is CASSSRASTGNTGELFF. Here the CDR3 DNA reads TGTGCCAGCAGCTCGAGAGCCTCGACAGGTAACACCGGGGAGCTGTTTTTT. The rearrangement links TRBV9 to TRBJ2-2; D might be TRBD1 (6 bases). V was trimmed by 4 bases and J by 2 bases, leaving 18 bases between them. Germline loops: CDR1 SGDLS, CDR2 YYNGEE. The CDR3 runs to 17 residues. Full variable domain (remainder filled in from reference TRBV9 and TRBJ2-2): DSGVTQTPKHLITATGQRVTLRCSPRSGDLSVYWYQQSLDQGLQFLIQYYNGEERAKGNILERFSAQQFPDLHSELNLSSLELGDSALYFCASSSRASTGNTGELFFGEGSRLTVL.

The chain couples TRBV27 to TRBJ1-2; TRBD1 aligns across 7 bases. Losses at the gene ends were 5 bases for V and 0 bases for J; bases not matched to a gene: 3. The CDR3 sequence is 14 residues long. Germline CDR1 is MNHEY and CDR2 is SMNVEV (reference sequence). The CDR3 coding sequence is TGTGCCAGCAGTCCGACAGGGTCTAACTATGGCTACACCTTC. Protein product: CASSPTGSNYGYTF.

The rearrangement links TRBV19 to TRBJ2-7; 11 bases agree with TRBD2. Germline lookup yields CDR1 LNHDA and CDR2 SQIVND (reference sequence). J lost 4 bases, V lost 5 bases, and 4 bases had no gene match. The CDR3 runs to 14 residues. In DNA, the CDR3 is TGTGCCAGTAGTCCCGGGACTAGCGGATACGAGCAGTACTTC. Protein: CASSPGTSGYEQYF.

This clone was picked up one time. The sample has other DNA sequences that encode this CDR3 too. The chain carries TRBV5-1 and TRBJ2-5; tentative D call: TRBD1 (6 bases). Germline V gene sequence: CDR1 SGHRS, CDR2 YFSETQ. Deletions cut 4 bases from V and 1 base from J, with 11 bases between. This CDR3 has 14 residues. The CDR3 is CASSPGTSQETQYF. The CDR3 DNA reads TGCGCCAGCAGCCCAGGGACATCCCAAGAGACCCAGTACTTC.

The chain uses TRBV3-1 (or the pseudogene TRBV3-2) and TRBJ1-1, with D maybe TRBD1 (6 bases). Trimming removed 3 bases at V and 4 bases at J, with 15 bases between. Germline CDR1 reads LGHDT; CDR2 reads YNNKEL (reference sequence). The CDR3 runs to 15 residues. CDR3 sequence reads: CASSQSTGRSTEAFF. CDR3 DNA: TGTGCCAGCAGCCAGTCAACAGGGAGATCCACTGAAGCTTTCTTT.

The J gene is TRBJ2-7, the V gene TRBV19; D might be TRBD2 (6 bases). The CDR3 sequence is 15 residues long. The V end lost 6 bases, the J end lost 0 bases, and 15 bases lay between the germline ends. CDR1 is LNHDA, CDR2 SQIVND, per germline (reference sequence). The CDR3 region has the DNA TGTGCCAGTAGGCTCCGTGGGAGGTTCTCCTACGAGCAGTACTTC. Protein: CASRLRGRFSYEQYF.

The gene calls are TRBV11-2 and TRBJ1-6, with D uncertain. CDR1 SGHAT and CDR2 FQNNGV come from the germline V gene. The CDR3 covers 16 residues. Trimming shortened V by 0 bases and J by 9 bases, and 15 bases separated the two germline ends. As DNA, the CDR3 is TGTGCCAGCAGCTTAGAAGGGAGCAAAGCCATTTCACCCCTCCACTTT. This encodes CASSLEGSKAISPLHF.

The J gene is TRBJ2-1, the V gene TRBV7-9; 9 bases agree with TRBD2. The germline CDR1 and CDR2 sequences are SEHNR and FQNEAQ (reference sequence). This CDR3 is 15 amino acids long. The J segment lost 5 bases and the V segment lost 5 bases, leaving 7 bases of the junction unmatched. CDR3 protein: CASSHSGRRDNEQFF. CDR3 DNA sequence: TGTGCCAGCAGCCATAGCGGGAGACGTGACAATGAGCAGTTCTTC.

A remark on this clone: The junction shows a germline mismatch at one end, possibly a read error. The chain recombines TRBV5-1 with TRBJ1-4, with D tentatively TRBD1 (6 bases). Germline-derived CDR1 and CDR2 are SGHRS and YFSETQ. The CDR3 length is 12 residues. Here the CDR3 reads CASSEPTGNLVF. CDR3 in DNA: TGCGCCAGCAGCGAACCCACAGGGAATTTAGTTTTT.